The T cell receptor beta chain described here comes from a study of control samples from healthy donors and cancer patients. Sequencing was performed with immunoSEQ multiplex PCR; in TCRdb, only in-frame clones are kept and a portion is missing. Of over 150,000 clones detected, around 89% appear once; the ten largest clones hold over 1.1%. Source material: blood. The receptor's source is a woman aged 50 to 60 in good health.

CDR3 protein: CASSQGGHGLGEQYF. The DNA of the CDR3 is TGCGCCAGCAGCCAAGGGGGACACGGACTGGGGGAGCAGTACTTC. The J gene is TRBJ2-7, the V gene TRBV4-1; D possibly corresponds to TRBD1 (6 bases). The length of the CDR3 is 15 residues. The germline V gene has CDR1 MGHRA and CDR2 YSYEKL. V lost 1 base and J 7 bases, leaving 17 bases between the germline ends.